This T cell receptor (beta chain) is from a study of blood T cell repertoires in COVID-19. At the level of the study: PBMCs, B-cell-depleted T cells, or T cells were the source of the cDNA or gDNA that made up the material.

The V gene's germline CDR1 is MNHEY and CDR2 SVGAGI. Losses at the gene ends were 5 bases for V and 0 bases for J; bases not matched to a gene: 6. The CDR3 runs 15 residues. This clone was seen once. In the authors' methods: Cell counts per sample came from amplifying reference gene primers. Assay used: immunoSEQ multiplex PCR; TCRdb lists only in-frame clones, some missing. That table supplies the V and J calls and clone size; D and trimming were determined from the DNA. The sample has some 200,000 clones, more than 65% seen once. The clonotype originates from a woman between 55 and 75 years old with acute or convalescent COVID-19. The gene calls are TRBV6-5 and TRBJ2-7; 8 nucleotides agree with TRBD1. The sample comprised peripheral blood. This CDR3 is CASSTGQGGSYEQYF. CDR3 DNA: TGTGCCAGCAGTACCGGACAGGGAGGCTCCTACGAGCAGTACTTC.